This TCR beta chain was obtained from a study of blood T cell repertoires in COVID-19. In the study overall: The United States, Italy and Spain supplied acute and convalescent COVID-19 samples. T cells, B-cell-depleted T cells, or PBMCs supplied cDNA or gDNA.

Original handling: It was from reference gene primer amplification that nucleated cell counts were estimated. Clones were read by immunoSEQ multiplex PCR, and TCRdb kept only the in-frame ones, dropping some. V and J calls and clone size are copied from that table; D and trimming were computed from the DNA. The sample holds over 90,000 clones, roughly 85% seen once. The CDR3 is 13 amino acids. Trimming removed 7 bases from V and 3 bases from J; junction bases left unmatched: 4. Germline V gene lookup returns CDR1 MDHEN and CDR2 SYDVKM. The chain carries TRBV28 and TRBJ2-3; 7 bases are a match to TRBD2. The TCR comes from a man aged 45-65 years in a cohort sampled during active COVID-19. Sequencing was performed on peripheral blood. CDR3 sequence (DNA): TGTGCCAGCAACGGGGAGGGAACAGATACGCAGTATTTT. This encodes CASNGEGTDTQYF.